This paragraph reports one TCR beta chain. Its antigen remains undetermined. No base qualities exist here, and no much larger clone lies one base off it. The data derive from a study of control samples from healthy donors and cancer patients (dated by TCRdb to 2020 to 2022). CDR1 and CDR2, looked up from the germline V gene, are MNHEY and SVGEGT. Spanning cysteine to phenylalanine, the CDR3 consists of 15 amino acids. Of the read, only the CDR3 DNA is kept; its 45 bases are in frame from base 1. V is clipped by 5 bases and J by 6 bases, and the sequence between their germline boundaries is 17 bases long. The library was built by means of the immunoSEQ multiplex PCR assay. TCRdb provides this immuneACCESS table in a form limited to in-frame rearrangements. Some clones are lacking; in checked studies, under half of them reflect an unresolved V gene, and why the rest are absent is not known. Recorded for this sample are 350,000 to 450,000 clones; 90% of them occurred a single time. Around 6.4% of the sample belongs to the ten largest clones.

The TCR comes from a man aged 40-49 years with head and neck cancer. The sequenced material came from PBMCs. Rearrangement joined TRBV6-2 or TRBV6-3 to TRBJ2-1; TRBD2 is a weak D gene call, 6 bases matching. The CDR3 in this case is CASSPFRLGGNEQFF. DNA sequence: TGTGCCAGCAGTCCCTTTCGTTTGGGGGGCAATGAGCAGTTCTTC.